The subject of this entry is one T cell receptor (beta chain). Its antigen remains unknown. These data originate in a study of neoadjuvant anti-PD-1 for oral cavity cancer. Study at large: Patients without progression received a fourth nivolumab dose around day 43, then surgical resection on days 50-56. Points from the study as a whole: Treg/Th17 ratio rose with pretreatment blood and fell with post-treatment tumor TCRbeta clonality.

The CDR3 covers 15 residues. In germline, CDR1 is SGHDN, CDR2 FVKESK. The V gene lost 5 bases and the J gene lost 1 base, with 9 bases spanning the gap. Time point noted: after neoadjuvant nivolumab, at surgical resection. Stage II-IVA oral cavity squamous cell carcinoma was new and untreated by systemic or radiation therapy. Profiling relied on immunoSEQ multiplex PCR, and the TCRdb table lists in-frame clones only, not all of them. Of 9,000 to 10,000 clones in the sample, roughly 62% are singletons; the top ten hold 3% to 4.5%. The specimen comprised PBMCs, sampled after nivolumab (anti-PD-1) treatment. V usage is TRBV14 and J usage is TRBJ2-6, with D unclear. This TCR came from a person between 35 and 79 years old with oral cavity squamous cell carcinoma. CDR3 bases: TGTGCCAGCAGCGGCGTTGGTTCTGGGGCCAACGTCCTGACTTTC. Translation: CASSGVGSGANVLTF.